Detailed here is one T cell receptor (beta chain). This record comes from a study of blood T cell repertoires in COVID-19. Generated by immunoSEQ multiplex PCR, the TCRdb table keeps only in-frame clones and is missing some. The sample records around 150,000 clones, approximately 86% being singletons. The V gene's germline CDR1 is MNHEY and CDR2 SVGEGT. Trimming cost V 6 bases and J 8 bases, with 10 bases left between them. The CDR3 totals 11 residues. The genes are TRBV6-2 or TRBV6-3 and TRBJ1-1; D is unresolved. Material: peripheral blood. The sequence came from a woman in her sixties with active or convalescent COVID-19. This chain's CDR3 is CASSQGAEAFF. The CDR3 nucleotides read TGTGCCAGCAGCCAAGGAGCAGAAGCTTTCTTT.